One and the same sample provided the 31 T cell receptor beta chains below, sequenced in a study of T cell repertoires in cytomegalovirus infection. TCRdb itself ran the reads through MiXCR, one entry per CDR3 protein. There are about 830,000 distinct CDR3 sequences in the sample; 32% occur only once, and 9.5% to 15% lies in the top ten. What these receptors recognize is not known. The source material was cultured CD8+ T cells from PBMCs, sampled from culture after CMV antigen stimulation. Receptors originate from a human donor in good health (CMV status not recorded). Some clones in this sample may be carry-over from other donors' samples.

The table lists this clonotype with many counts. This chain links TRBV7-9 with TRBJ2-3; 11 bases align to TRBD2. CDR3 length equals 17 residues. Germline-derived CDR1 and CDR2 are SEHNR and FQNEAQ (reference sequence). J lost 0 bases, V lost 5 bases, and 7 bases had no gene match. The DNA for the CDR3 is TGTGCCAGCAGCATCGGGACTAGCGGTCCTAGCACAGATACGCAGTATTTT. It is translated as CASSIGTSGPSTDTQYF.

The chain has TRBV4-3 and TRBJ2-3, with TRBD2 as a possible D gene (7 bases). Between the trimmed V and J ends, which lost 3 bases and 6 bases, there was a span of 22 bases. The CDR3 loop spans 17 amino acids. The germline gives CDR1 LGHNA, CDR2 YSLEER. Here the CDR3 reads CASSHPQEGGGADTQYF. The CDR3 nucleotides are TGCGCCAGCAGCCACCCCCAGGAGGGAGGGGGGGCCGATACGCAGTATTTT.

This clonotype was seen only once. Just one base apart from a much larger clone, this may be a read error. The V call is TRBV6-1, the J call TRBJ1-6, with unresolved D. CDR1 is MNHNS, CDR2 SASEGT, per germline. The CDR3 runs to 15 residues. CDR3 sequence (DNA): TGTACCAGCAGTGAAGCAACAGACACAAATTCACCCCTCCACTTT. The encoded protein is CTSSEATDTNSPLHF.

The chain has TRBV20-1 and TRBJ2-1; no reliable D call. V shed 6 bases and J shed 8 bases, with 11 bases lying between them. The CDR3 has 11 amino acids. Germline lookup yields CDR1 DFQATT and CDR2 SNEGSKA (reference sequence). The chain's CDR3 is CSAAWVDEQFF. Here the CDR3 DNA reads TGCAGTGCGGCCTGGGTCGATGAGCAGTTCTTC.

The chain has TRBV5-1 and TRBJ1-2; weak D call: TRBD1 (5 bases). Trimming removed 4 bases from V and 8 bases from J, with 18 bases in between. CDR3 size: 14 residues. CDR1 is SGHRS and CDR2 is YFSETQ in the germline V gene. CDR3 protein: CASSTSSGAEGYTF. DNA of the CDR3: TGCGCCAGCAGCACCTCATCCGGGGCAGAAGGCTACACCTTC.

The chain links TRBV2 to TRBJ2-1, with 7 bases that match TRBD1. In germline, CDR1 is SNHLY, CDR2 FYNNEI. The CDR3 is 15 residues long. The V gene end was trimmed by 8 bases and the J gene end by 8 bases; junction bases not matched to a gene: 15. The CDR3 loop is CASPPQPGQLHEQFF. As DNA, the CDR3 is TGTGCCAGCCCTCCGCAACCGGGACAGTTGCATGAGCAGTTCTTC.

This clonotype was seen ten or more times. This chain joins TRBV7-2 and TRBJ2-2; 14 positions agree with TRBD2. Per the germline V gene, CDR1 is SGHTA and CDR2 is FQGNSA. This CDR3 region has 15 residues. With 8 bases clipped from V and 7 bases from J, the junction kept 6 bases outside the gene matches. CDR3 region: CASETSGGAVGELFF. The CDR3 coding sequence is TGTGCCAGCGAGACTAGCGGGGGGGCTGTCGGGGAGCTGTTTTTT.

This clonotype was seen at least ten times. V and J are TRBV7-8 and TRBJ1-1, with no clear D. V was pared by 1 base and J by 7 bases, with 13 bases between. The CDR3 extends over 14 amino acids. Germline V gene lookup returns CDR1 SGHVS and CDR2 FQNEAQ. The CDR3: CASSLVGEDGEAFF. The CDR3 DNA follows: TGTGCCAGCAGCTTAGTTGGGGAGGACGGTGAAGCTTTCTTT.

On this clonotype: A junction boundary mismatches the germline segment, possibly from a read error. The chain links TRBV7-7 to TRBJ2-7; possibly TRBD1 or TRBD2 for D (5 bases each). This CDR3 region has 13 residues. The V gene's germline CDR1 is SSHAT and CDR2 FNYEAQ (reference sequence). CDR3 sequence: CASSPSSGREQYF. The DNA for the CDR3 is TGTGCTAGCAGCCCTTCCTCGGGGCGCGAGCAGTACTTC.

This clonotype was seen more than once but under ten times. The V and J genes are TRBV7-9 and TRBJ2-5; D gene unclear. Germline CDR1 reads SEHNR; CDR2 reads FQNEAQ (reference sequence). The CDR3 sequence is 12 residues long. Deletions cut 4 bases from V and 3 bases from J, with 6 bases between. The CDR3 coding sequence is TGTGCCAGCAGCTACGAGGAAGAGACCCAGTACTTC. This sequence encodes CASSYEEETQYF.

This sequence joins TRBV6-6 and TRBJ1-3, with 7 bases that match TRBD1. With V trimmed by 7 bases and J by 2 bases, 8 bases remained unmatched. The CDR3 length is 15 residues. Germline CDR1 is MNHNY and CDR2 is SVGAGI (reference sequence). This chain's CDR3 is CASTPTGEAGNTIYF. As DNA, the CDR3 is TGTGCCAGCACACCCACAGGGGAGGCTGGAAACACCATATATTTT.

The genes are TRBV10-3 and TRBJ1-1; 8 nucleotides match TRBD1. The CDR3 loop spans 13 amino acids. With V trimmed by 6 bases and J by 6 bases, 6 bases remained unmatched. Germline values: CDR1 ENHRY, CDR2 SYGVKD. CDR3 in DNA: TGTGCCATCAGGACAGGGGCGTCATCTGAAGCTTTCTTT. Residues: CAIRTGASSEAFF.

Here the CDR3 DNA reads TGTGCCAGCAGCTTAGTGGGGGCCACTGAAGCTTTCTTT. Translating it yields CASSLVGATEAFF. The V gene is TRBV7-8, the J gene TRBJ1-1; TRBD1 is a possible D gene (6 bases). V shed 1 base and J shed 4 bases, with 7 bases lying between them. Germline V gene lookup returns CDR1 SGHVS and CDR2 FQNEAQ. This CDR3 contains 13 residues.

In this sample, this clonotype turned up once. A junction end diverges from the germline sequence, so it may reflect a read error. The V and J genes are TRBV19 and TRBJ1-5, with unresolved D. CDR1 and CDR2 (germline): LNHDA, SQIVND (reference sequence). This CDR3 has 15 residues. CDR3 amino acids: CASSIVGNSNQPHYF. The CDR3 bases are TGTGCCAGTAGTATCGTTGGCAATAGCAATCAGCCCCACTATTTT.

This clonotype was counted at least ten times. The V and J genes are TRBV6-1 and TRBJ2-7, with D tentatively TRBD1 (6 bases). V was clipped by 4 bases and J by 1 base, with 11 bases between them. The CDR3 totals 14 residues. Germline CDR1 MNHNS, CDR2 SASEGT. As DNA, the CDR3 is TGTGCCAGCAGTGTAGGACAGTCGTCCTACGAGCAGTACTTC. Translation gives CASSVGQSSYEQYF.

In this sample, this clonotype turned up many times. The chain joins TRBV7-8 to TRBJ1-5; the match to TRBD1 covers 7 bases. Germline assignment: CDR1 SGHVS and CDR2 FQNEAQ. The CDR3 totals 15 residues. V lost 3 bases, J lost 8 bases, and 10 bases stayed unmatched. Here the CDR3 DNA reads TGTGCCAGCAGCTTCCGACAGGGCCTGCGAGAGCCCCAGCATTTT. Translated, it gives CASSFRQGLREPQHF.

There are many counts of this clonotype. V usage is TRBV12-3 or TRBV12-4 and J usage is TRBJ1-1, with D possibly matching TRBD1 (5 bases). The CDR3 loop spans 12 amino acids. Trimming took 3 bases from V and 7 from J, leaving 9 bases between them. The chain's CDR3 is CASSFQGFEAFF. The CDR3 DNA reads TGTGCCAGCAGTTTCCAGGGTTTTGAAGCTTTCTTT.

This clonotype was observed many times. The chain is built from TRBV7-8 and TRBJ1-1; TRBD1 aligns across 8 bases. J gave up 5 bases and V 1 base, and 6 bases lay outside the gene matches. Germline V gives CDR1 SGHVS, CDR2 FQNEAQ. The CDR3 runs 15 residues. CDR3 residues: CASSLGQGAGTEAFF. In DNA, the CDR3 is TGTGCCAGCAGCTTAGGCCAGGGGGCTGGGACTGAAGCTTTCTTT.

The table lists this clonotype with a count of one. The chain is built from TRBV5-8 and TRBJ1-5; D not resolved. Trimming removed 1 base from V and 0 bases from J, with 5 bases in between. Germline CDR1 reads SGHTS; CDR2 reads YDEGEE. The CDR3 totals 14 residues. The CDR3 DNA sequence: TGTGCCAGCAGCTTGCCGGATAGCAATCAGCCCCAGCATTTT. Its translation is CASSLPDSNQPQHF.

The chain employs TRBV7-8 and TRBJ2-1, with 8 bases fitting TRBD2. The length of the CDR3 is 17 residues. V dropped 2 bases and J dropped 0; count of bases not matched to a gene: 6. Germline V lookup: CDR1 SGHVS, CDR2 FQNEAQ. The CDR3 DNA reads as TGTGCCAGCAGCTTACCCCAGCGGGGGACCTCCTACAATGAGCAGTTCTTC. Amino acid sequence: CASSLPQRGTSYNEQFF.

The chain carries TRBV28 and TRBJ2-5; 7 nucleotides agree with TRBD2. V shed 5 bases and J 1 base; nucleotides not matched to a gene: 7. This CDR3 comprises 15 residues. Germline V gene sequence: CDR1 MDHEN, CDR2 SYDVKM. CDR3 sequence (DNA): TGTGCCAGCAGTACCCGGCGGGGGACCCAAGAGACCCAGTACTTC. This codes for CASSTRRGTQETQYF.

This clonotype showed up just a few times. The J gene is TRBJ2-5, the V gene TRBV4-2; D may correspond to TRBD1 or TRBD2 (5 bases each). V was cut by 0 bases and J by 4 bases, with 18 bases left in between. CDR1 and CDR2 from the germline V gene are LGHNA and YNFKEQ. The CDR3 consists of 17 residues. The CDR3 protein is CASSQDGTREGRETQYF. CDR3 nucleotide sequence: TGTGCCAGCAGCCAAGATGGGACCCGAGAGGGTAGAGAGACCCAGTACTTC.

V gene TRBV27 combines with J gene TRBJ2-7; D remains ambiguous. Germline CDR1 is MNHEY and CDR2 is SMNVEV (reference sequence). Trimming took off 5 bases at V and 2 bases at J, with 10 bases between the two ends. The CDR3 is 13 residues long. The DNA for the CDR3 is TGTGCCAGCAGTCACGGATCAGCCTACGAGCAGTACGTC. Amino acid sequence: CASSHGSAYEQYV.

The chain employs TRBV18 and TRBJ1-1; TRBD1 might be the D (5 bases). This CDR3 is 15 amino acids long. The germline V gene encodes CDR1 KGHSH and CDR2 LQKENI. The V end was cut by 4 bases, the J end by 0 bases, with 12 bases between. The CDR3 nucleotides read TGTGCCAGCTCACTAGGGGCCCATTTGAACACTGAAGCTTTCTTT. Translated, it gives CASSLGAHLNTEAFF.

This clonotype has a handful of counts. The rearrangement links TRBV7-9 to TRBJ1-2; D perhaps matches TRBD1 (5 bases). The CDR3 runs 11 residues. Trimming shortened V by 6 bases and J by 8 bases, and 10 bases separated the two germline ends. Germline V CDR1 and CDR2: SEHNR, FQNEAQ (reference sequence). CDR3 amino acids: CASRGTEGYTF. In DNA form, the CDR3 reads TGTGCCAGCAGAGGGACGGAGGGCTACACCTTC. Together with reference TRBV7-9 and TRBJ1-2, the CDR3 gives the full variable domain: DTGVSQNPRHKITKRGQNVTFRCDPISEHNRLYWYRQTLGQGPEFLTYFQNEAQLEKSRLLSDRFSAERPKGSFSTLEIQRTEQGDSAMYLCASRGTEGYTFGSGTRLTVV.

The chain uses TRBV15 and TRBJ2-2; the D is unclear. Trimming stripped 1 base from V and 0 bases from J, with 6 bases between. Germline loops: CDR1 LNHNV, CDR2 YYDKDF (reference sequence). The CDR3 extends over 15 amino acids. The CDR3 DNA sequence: TGTGCCACCAGCAGAGTTGCGGCGAACACCGGGGAGCTGTTTTTT. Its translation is CATSRVAANTGELFF.

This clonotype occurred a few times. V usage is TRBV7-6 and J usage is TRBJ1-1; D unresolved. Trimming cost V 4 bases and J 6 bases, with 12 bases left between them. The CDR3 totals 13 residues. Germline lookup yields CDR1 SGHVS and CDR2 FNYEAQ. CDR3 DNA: TGTGCCAGCAGCTCGCCGCTGGACTCTGAAGCTTTCTTT. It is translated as CASSSPLDSEAFF.

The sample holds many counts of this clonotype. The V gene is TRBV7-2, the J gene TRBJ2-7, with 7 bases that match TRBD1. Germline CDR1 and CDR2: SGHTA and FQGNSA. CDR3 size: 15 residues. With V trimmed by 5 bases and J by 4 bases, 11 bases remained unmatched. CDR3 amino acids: CASSKSAGGLYEQYF. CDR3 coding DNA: TGTGCCAGCAGCAAGTCGGCAGGGGGTTTGTACGAGCAGTACTTC.

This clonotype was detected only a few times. For the CDR3, the DNA is TGTGCCAGCAGTTTAGTCCTCAGGGGCGGTGAAAAACTGTTTTTT. Amino acid sequence: CASSLVLRGGEKLFF. The chain is built from TRBV12-3 or TRBV12-4 and TRBJ1-4; D is perhaps TRBD1 (6 bases). The CDR3 has 15 amino acids. With 1 base removed from V and 7 bases from J, the gap between germline ends came to 13 bases.

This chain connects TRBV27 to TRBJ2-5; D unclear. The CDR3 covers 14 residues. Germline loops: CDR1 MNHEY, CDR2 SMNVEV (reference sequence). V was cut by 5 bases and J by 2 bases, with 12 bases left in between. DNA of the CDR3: TGTGCCAGCAGTCCCCCGGACGCTCAAGAGACCCAGTACTTC. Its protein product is CASSPPDAQETQYF.

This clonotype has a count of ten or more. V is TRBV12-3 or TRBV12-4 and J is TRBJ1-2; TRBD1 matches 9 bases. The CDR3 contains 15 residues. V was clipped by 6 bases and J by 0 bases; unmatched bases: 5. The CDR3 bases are TGTGCCAGCAGCCTGGGACAGGGAGCTAACTATGGCTACACCTTC. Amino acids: CASSLGQGANYGYTF.